The 29 T cell receptor beta chains presented below share a single source sample, sequenced in a study of OX40 agonist ivuxolimab in advanced cancers. Measured with immunoSEQ multiplex PCR; TCRdb has only the in-frame clones, and not every one. The top ten hold roughly 2.4% of the sample, which has 70,000 or so clones, around 83% seen once. Here the sequenced sample was CD4+ or CD8+ T cells sorted from blood, taken in a trial of the OX40 agonist ivuxolimab. These TCRs come from an adult with an advanced solid tumor such as melanoma, head and neck, liver or kidney cancer.

The rearrangement joins TRBV18 to TRBJ2-5, with 15 bases identical to TRBD2. Germline CDR1 reads KGHSH; CDR2 reads LQKENI. The CDR3 sequence is 16 residues long. V trimming: 5 bases; J trimming: 2 bases; junction bases outside the gene matches: 3. The CDR3 reads CASSDGLAGGQETQYF. CDR3 DNA sequence: TGTGCCAGCTCAGACGGACTAGCGGGGGGGCAAGAGACCCAGTACTTC. Based on the CDR3 plus reference TRBV18 and TRBJ2-5, the full variable domain is NAGVMQNPRHLVRRRGQEARLRCSPMKGHSHVYWYRQLPEEGLKFMVYLQKENIIDESGMPKERFSAEFPKEGPSILRIQQVVRGDSAAYFCASSDGLAGGQETQYFGPGTRLLVL.

The chain employs TRBV7-8 and TRBJ1-1; D unresolved. The germline V gene has CDR1 SGHVS and CDR2 FQNEAQ. This CDR3 contains 14 residues. Trimming removed 3 bases from V and 1 base from J, with 9 bases in between. This CDR3 reads CASSFRTENTEAFF. The DNA for the CDR3 is TGTGCCAGCAGCTTTCGGACGGAGAACACTGAAGCTTTCTTT.

The chain is built from TRBV25-1 and TRBJ2-3, with D possibly being TRBD1 or TRBD2 (5 bases each). The V end was cut by 4 bases, the J end by 1 base, with 15 bases between. Per the germline V gene, CDR1 is MGHDK and CDR2 is SYGVNS. The CDR3 spans 16 residues. The chain's CDR3 is CASSASLKGRTDTQYF. In DNA, the CDR3 is TGTGCCAGCAGTGCATCTTTAAAGGGACGCACAGATACGCAGTATTTT.

This chain joins TRBV20-1 and TRBJ2-7; D might be TRBD2 (5 bases). This CDR3 has 11 amino acids. Germline CDR1 and CDR2: DFQATT and SNEGSKA (reference sequence). Trimming shortened V by 6 bases and J by 3 bases, and 9 bases separated the two germline ends. CDR3 region: CSAADYYEQYF. CDR3 in DNA: TGCAGTGCGGCTGACTACTACGAGCAGTACTTC.

The chain has TRBV28 and TRBJ2-2, with 10 positions matching TRBD2. With 6 bases clipped from V and 5 bases from J, the junction kept 6 bases outside the gene matches. Per the germline V gene, CDR1 is MDHEN and CDR2 is SYDVKM. The CDR3 is 15 amino acids. The CDR3 DNA follows: TGTGCCAGCAGCCTAGCGGGAGCGGGAACCGGGGAGCTGTTTTTT. It codes for CASSLAGAGTGELFF.

The V gene is TRBV18, the J gene TRBJ2-5; D remains ambiguous. The CDR3 extends over 17 amino acids. V lost 0 bases to trimming and J lost 0 bases, with 14 bases between them. Germline V gives CDR1 KGHSH, CDR2 LQKENI. The CDR3 is CASSPPRRQKNQETQYF. The CDR3 region has the DNA TGTGCCAGCTCACCACCCCGTCGGCAGAAGAACCAAGAGACCCAGTACTTC.

A remark on this clone: The junction does not match germline at one end; this may be a read error. V is TRBV5-1 and J is TRBJ1-2; D gene unclear. Germline V gene data show CDR1 as SGHRS and CDR2 as YFSETQ. The CDR3 is 12 amino acids. Written as DNA, the CDR3 is TGCGCCGGCAGCTCCGGAAACTATGGCTACACCTTC. It translates to CAGSSGNYGYTF. The full variable domain, rest sourced from reference TRBV5-1 and TRBJ1-2, is KAGVTQTPRYLIKTRGQQVTLSCSPISGHRSVSWYQQTPGQGLQFLFEYFSETQRNKGNFPGRFSGRQFSNSRSEMNVSTLELGDSALYLCAGSSGNYGYTFGSGTRLTVV.

This chain uses TRBV9 with TRBJ2-1; D is unclear. The CDR3 is 15 amino acids. CDR1 is SGDLS, CDR2 YYNGEE, per germline. The ends were cut back, 0 bases at V and 0 bases at J, with 7 bases in the middle. CDR3 nucleotides: TGTGCCAGCAGCGTAGTCCCCCACTCCTACAATGAGCAGTTCTTC. This translates into CASSVVPHSYNEQFF.

The CDR3 DNA reads TGTGCCAGCAACCCTCGACGGGAGACCCAGTACTTC. Translation gives CASNPRRETQYF. J is TRBJ2-5 and V is TRBV5-8, with unresolved D. Per germline, CDR1 SGHTS and CDR2 YDEGEE. V shed 6 bases and J shed 5 bases, with 11 bases lying between them. This CDR3 has 12 residues.

The chain joins TRBV19 to TRBJ2-2, with D perhaps TRBD2 (5 bases). Germline values: CDR1 LNHDA, CDR2 SQIVND (reference sequence). Trimming shortened V by 3 bases and J by 1 base, and 6 bases separated the two germline ends. This CDR3 region has 14 residues. The CDR3 loop is CASSIEGNTGELFF. The CDR3 DNA reads TGTGCCAGTAGTATTGAGGGGAACACCGGGGAGCTGTTTTTT.

The V gene is TRBV6-1, the J gene TRBJ2-7, with 7 positions matching TRBD2. The CDR3 has 13 residues. Germline assignment: CDR1 MNHNS and CDR2 SASEGT. J gave up 6 bases and V 4 bases, and 6 bases lay outside the gene matches. The CDR3 DNA follows: TGTGCCAGCAGTGGGACTAGACATGGCGAGCAGTACTTC. Protein product: CASSGTRHGEQYF.

This clone was detected a few times. The chain couples TRBV2 to TRBJ2-4, with a weak D call TRBD2 (6 bases). CDR1 is SNHLY, CDR2 FYNNEI, per germline. The CDR3 loop spans 13 amino acids. The V end was cut by 1 base, the J end by 9 bases, with 10 bases between. This CDR3 reads CASSEGMGGIQYF. The DNA of the CDR3 is TGTGCCAGCAGTGAAGGGATGGGAGGCATTCAGTACTTC.

The rearrangement joins TRBV29-1 to TRBJ1-2; TRBD1 is a possible D gene (5 bases). The V and J ends lost 0 bases and 6 bases respectively, with 8 bases between them. Looked up from germline, CDR1 is SQVTM and CDR2 is ANQGSEA. CDR3 length equals 12 residues. The CDR3 DNA follows: TGCAGCGTTGAAGAGGGGGTTGATGGCTACACCTTC. As protein: CSVEEGVDGYTF.

The genes are TRBV14 and TRBJ2-7; weak D call: TRBD1 (5 bases). Germline assignment: CDR1 SGHDN and CDR2 FVKESK. The CDR3 sequence is 13 residues long. V was cut by 4 bases and J by 7 bases, with 14 bases left in between. The CDR3 region is CASSPIRAQEQYF. Here the CDR3 DNA reads TGTGCCAGCAGCCCAATCAGGGCCCAGGAGCAGTACTTC. The full variable domain, its missing parts supplied by reference TRBV14 and TRBJ2-7, is EAGVTQFPSHSVIEKGQTVTLRCDPISGHDNLYWYRRVMGKEIKFLLHFVKESKQDESGMPNNRFLAERTGGTYSTLKVQPAELEDSGVYFCASSPIRAQEQYFGPGTRLTVT.

This chain links TRBV27 with TRBJ1-5; TRBD1 agrees at 7 bases. Trimming cost V 5 bases and J 5 bases; bases outside gene matches: 3. There are 13 residues in the CDR3. In germline, CDR1 is MNHEY, CDR2 SMNVEV (reference sequence). CDR3 nucleotides: TGTGCCAGCAGTGACAGGGAAGATCAGCCCCAGCATTTT. It encodes CASSDREDQPQHF.

This chain joins TRBV23-1 and TRBJ1-5; the D gene is possibly TRBD1 (6 bases). TRBV23-1 is marked as an open reading frame, function uncertain. The CDR3 is made up of 18 amino acids. Trimming pared 0 bases from V and 2 bases from J, leaving 17 bases between. The CDR3 spells CASSQSSPLQGGNQPQHF. The CDR3 bases are TGCGCCAGCAGTCAATCGTCCCCCCTACAGGGCGGCAATCAGCCCCAGCATTTT.

The rearrangement uses TRBV27 and TRBJ1-2; a weak D match, TRBD1 (5 bases). The V gene lost 2 bases and the J gene lost 6 bases, with 16 bases spanning the gap. This CDR3 is built from 15 residues. CDR1 MNHEY and CDR2 SMNVEV come from the germline V gene (reference sequence). The CDR3 DNA follows: TGTGCCAGCAGTTTAGTGGGGGGTGGTCTGAATGGCTACACCTTC. This translates into CASSLVGGGLNGYTF.

The CDR3 sequence is CASLGQGNTGELFF. Here the CDR3 DNA reads TGTGCCAGCTTGGGACAGGGTAACACCGGGGAGCTGTTTTTT. This chain connects TRBV6-1 to TRBJ2-2, with 9 bases lining up with TRBD1. V dropped 8 bases and J dropped 2; count of bases not matched to a gene: 3. CDR1 MNHNS and CDR2 SASEGT come from the germline V gene. This CDR3 is built from 14 residues.

V usage is TRBV9 and J usage is TRBJ2-5; D tentatively reads TRBD1 or TRBD2 (5 bases each). Germline assignment: CDR1 SGDLS and CDR2 YYNGEE. This CDR3 is 13 amino acids long. The V and J ends lost 3 bases and 1 base respectively, with 7 bases between them. CDR3 DNA: TGTGCCAGCAGCGCGGGGCCCCAAGAGACCCAGTACTTC. This encodes CASSAGPQETQYF.

This rearrangement joins TRBV28 to TRBJ1-5; TRBD1 matches at 9 bases. The CDR3 loop spans 16 amino acids. Trimming at V came to 6 bases and at J to 0 bases, leaving 6 bases not matched to a gene. Germline V gene data show CDR1 as MDHEN and CDR2 as SYDVKM. The CDR3: CASRPGQGYSNQPQHF. Here the CDR3 DNA reads TGTGCCAGCAGACCCGGACAGGGGTATAGCAATCAGCCCCAGCATTTT. Based on the CDR3 plus reference TRBV28 and TRBJ1-5, the full variable domain is DVKVTQSSRYLVKRTGEKVFLECVQDMDHENMFWYRQDPGLGLRLIYFSYDVKMKEKGDIPEGYSVSREKKERFSLILESASTNQTSMYLCASRPGQGYSNQPQHFGDGTRLSIL.

This clone has only one observation. The chain combines TRBV5-1 with TRBJ1-3, with D unclear. Germline loops: CDR1 SGHRS, CDR2 YFSETQ. V was trimmed by 0 bases and J by 2 bases, leaving 6 bases between them. The CDR3 has 14 amino acids. The CDR3 protein is CASSLAEPGNTIYF. In DNA, the CDR3 is TGCGCCAGCAGCTTGGCGGAACCTGGAAACACCATATATTTT.

This clone came up many times. At the DNA level, this CDR3 is encoded by other sequences in the same sample as well. The chain uses TRBV15 and TRBJ2-7, with TRBD1 as a possible D gene (5 bases). Germline CDR1 is LNHNV and CDR2 is YYDKDF (reference sequence). Trimming pared 0 bases from V and 4 bases from J, leaving 13 bases between. The CDR3 contains 15 residues. DNA of the CDR3: TGTGCCACCAGCAGAGATCGTGGGCAGGGTTACGAGCAGTACTTC. Amino acid sequence: CATSRDRGQGYEQYF.

The sample holds a few counts of this clone. The chain joins TRBV5-1 to TRBJ2-5; 9 nucleotides agree with TRBD2. CDR1 is SGHRS, CDR2 YFSETQ, per germline. The length of the CDR3 is 16 residues. After removal of 0 bases from V and 1 base from J, the junction contained 4 bases not matched to a gene. CDR3 DNA sequence: TGCGCCAGCAGCTTGGTGGGTAGCGGGAGCCAAGAGACCCAGTACTTC. This codes for CASSLVGSGSQETQYF.

The chain is built from TRBV28 and TRBJ2-7, with 9 bases aligning to TRBD2. Looked up from germline, CDR1 is MDHEN and CDR2 is SYDVKM. The CDR3 loop spans 15 amino acids. The V and J ends lost 6 bases and 2 bases, in that order; junction bases with no gene match: 8. The CDR3 reads CASRGLAGKTYEQYF. CDR3 DNA: TGTGCCAGCAGGGGTCTAGCGGGGAAAACCTACGAGCAGTACTTC.

This clone was detected once. The chain joins TRBV15 to TRBJ2-6; D is unresolved. Germline V lookup: CDR1 LNHNV, CDR2 YYDKDF (reference sequence). The CDR3 runs 16 residues. Trimming cost V 2 bases and J 1 base, with 9 bases left between them. CDR3 protein: CATSRRQRSGANVLTF. Here the CDR3 DNA reads TGTGCCACCAGCAGACGGCAGAGATCTGGGGCCAACGTCCTGACTTTC.

The rearrangement joins TRBV7-9 to TRBJ2-7; TRBD2 matches 7 bases. CDR3 length: 15 residues. The junction had 8 bases not matched to a gene; V was cut back by 0 bases and J by 6 bases. The V gene's germline CDR1 is SEHNR and CDR2 FQNEAQ (reference sequence). CDR3 amino acids: CASSLATLLAGEQYF. CDR3 coding DNA: TGTGCCAGCAGCTTAGCTACCCTATTAGCGGGCGAGCAGTACTTC.

This clone was observed a single time. The gene calls are TRBV11-2 and TRBJ2-7; D unresolved. From germline, CDR1 is SGHAT and CDR2 FQNNGV. This CDR3 has 14 amino acids. Trimming took 4 bases from V and 3 from J, leaving 13 bases between them. The CDR3 is CASSSDPSGYEQYF. In nucleotides, the CDR3 is TGTGCCAGCAGCTCCGACCCCTCGGGCTACGAGCAGTACTTC.

J is TRBJ2-7 and V is TRBV28, with TRBD1 matching over 10 bases. Germline loops: CDR1 MDHEN, CDR2 SYDVKM. V shed 5 bases and J 5 bases; nucleotides not matched to a gene: 6. CDR3 length: 14 amino acids. In nucleotides, the CDR3 is TGTGCCAGCAGTAGACAGGGGGCAGTCAACGAGCAGTACTTC. It yields the protein CASSRQGAVNEQYF.

The rearrangement links TRBV4-1 to TRBJ1-3; a possible D gene is TRBD1 (5 bases). Trimming cost V 3 bases and J 0 bases, with 12 bases left between them. This CDR3 has 16 residues. Germline CDR1 reads MGHRA; CDR2 reads YSYEKL. CDR3 in amino acids: CASSHAGQVSGNTIYF. The CDR3 DNA follows: TGCGCCAGCAGCCATGCTGGACAAGTCTCTGGAAACACCATATATTTT.